This T cell receptor (beta chain) was captured in a study of beta chain features in type 1 diabetes. Study-wide results and limits: The naive, central memory and Treg TCRB repertoires looked more alike in patients than they did in healthy donors. All four CD4+ subsets from Type 1 diabetes patients carried moderately but significantly shorter TCRB CDR3s. A possible short-template PCR bias applies equally to patients and controls.

Populations obtained by sorting all exceeded 95% purity. The CDR3 covers 15 residues. Germline V gene data show CDR1 as SNHLY and CDR2 as FYNNEI. V shed 5 bases and J shed 1 base, with 9 bases lying between them. About this clone: What it binds is not known.

Sequenced material consisted of expressed TCRB transcripts (all of the isolated RNA was reverse transcribed). Profiled with immunoSEQ multiplex PCR; TCRdb holds only in-frame clones, not every one. In the table there are 200,000 to 300,000 clones, 25% to 30% of which are singletons. This chain uses TRBV2 with TRBJ2-6, with D uncertain. Source material: central memory CD4+ T cells from blood. The TCR sequence derives from a man younger than 45 in good health. CDR3 sequence reads: CASSSYLSGANVLTF. In DNA form, the CDR3 reads TGTGCCAGCAGTTCCTACCTTTCTGGGGCCAACGTCCTGACTTTC. Using reference TRBV2 and TRBJ2-6 for the parts outside the CDR3, the full variable domain is EPEVTQTPSHQVTQMGQEVILRCVPISNHLYFYWYRQILGQKVEFLVSFYNNEISEKSEIFDDQFSVERPDGSNFTLKIRSTKLEDSAMYFCASSSYLSGANVLTFGAGSRLTVL.